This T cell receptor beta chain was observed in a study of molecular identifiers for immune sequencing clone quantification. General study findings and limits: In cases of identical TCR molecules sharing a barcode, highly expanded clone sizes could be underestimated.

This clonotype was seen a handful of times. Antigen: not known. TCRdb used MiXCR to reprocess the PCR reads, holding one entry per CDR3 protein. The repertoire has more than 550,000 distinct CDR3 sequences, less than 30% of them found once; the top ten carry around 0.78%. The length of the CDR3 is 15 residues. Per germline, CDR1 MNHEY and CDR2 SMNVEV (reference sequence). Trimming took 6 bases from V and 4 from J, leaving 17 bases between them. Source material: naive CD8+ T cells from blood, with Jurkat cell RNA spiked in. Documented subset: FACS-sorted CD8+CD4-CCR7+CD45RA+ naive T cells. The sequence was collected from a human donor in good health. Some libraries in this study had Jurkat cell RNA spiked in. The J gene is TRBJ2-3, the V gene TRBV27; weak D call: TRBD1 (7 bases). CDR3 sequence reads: CASRIRGTPADTQYF. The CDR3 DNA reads TGTGCCAGCAGAATCAGGGGGACTCCGGCAGATACGCAGTATTTT.